The 23 T cell receptor beta chains presented below share a single source sample, sequenced in a study of blood T cells in healthy people across ages. A sample-barcoded 5' primer and a J-beta primer mix were used in a second PCR of roughly 6 to 11 cycles. One entry per CDR3 protein results from TCRdb running MiXCR on the 5' RACE reads. Of some 800,000 distinct CDR3 sequences in the sample, approximately 48% are singletons; the top ten hold roughly 19%. Sequencing was performed on blood. The receptors were sampled from a man between 60 and 75 years old in good health.

The rearrangement joins TRBV20-1 to TRBJ2-5; D might be TRBD2 (6 bases). Germline CDR1 and CDR2: DFQATT and SNEGSKA (reference sequence). The CDR3 sequence is 14 residues long. Trimming removed 3 bases from V and 11 bases from J, with 22 bases in between. The DNA of the CDR3 is TGCAGTGCTAGTTCCGGGGGAGTCTACAATGAGCAGTACTTC. Amino acids: CSASSGGVYNEQYF.

This clonotype was seen more than once but under ten times. The J gene is TRBJ1-6, the V gene TRBV20-1, with 11 bases lining up with TRBD1. The CDR3 runs to 17 residues. J lost 9 bases, V lost 5 bases, and 15 bases had no gene match. Per germline, CDR1 DFQATT and CDR2 SNEGSKA (reference sequence). The DNA of the CDR3 is TGCAGTGCTCAACCTACCGGGACAGGGGGTTCCCTTTCACCCCTCCACTTT. Encoded protein: CSAQPTGTGGSLSPLHF.

V usage is TRBV2 and J usage is TRBJ2-5; no firm D call. Germline V CDR1 and CDR2: SNHLY, FYNNEI. The length of the CDR3 is 14 residues. The ends were cut back, 7 bases at V and 5 bases at J, with 17 bases in the middle. The CDR3 region is CASKLVGQYETQYF. The CDR3 DNA is TGTGCCAGCAAATTAGTAGGGCAGTACGAGACCCAGTACTTC.

This chain links TRBV4-1 with TRBJ1-4; 7 bases are shared with TRBD1. The V gene's germline CDR1 is MGHRA and CDR2 YSYEKL. The CDR3 length is 15 residues. Unmatched junction bases numbered 9, after V lost 1 base and J lost 10 bases. The DNA of the CDR3 is TGCGCCAGCAGCCAAGTCTGGACAGGTCCGACAAAACTGTTTTTT. Protein product: CASSQVWTGPTKLFF.

V is TRBV5-1 and J is TRBJ2-1, with D unclear. The germline V gene has CDR1 SGHRS and CDR2 YFSETQ. V was cut by 0 bases and J by 4 bases, with 8 bases left in between. The CDR3 sequence is 14 residues long. For the CDR3, the DNA is TGCGCCAGCAGCTTGGTATCGGTGTACAATGAGCAGTTCTTC. This codes for CASSLVSVYNEQFF.

Only a few counts were recorded for this clonotype. The rearrangement uses TRBV6-2 or TRBV6-3 and TRBJ1-5; D is uncertain. The CDR3 covers 13 residues. With 0 bases removed from V and 5 bases from J, the gap between germline ends came to 5 bases. The V gene's germline CDR1 is MNHEY and CDR2 SVGEGT. CDR3 nucleotides: TGTGCCAGCAGTTACTCTTCTGATCAGCCCCAGCATTTT. Its protein product is CASSYSSDQPQHF.

This clonotype appeared many times. J is TRBJ2-1 and V is TRBV12-3 or TRBV12-4; no firm D call. With 6 bases removed from V and 10 bases from J, the gap between germline ends came to 13 bases. The CDR3 has 12 residues. The CDR3 sequence is CASSPPDREQFF. CDR3 sequence (DNA): TGTGCCAGCAGCCCACCGGACCGAGAGCAGTTCTTC.

The V and J genes are TRBV20-1 and TRBJ2-4; 13 nucleotides align to TRBD2. The CDR3 extends over 16 amino acids. Germline V CDR1 and CDR2: DFQATT, SNEGSKA (reference sequence). The V segment lost 3 bases and the J segment 0 bases; nucleotides outside the gene matches: 2. CDR3 coding DNA: TGCAGTGCTAGGGGGACTAGCGGGGAAGCCAAAAACATTCAGTACTTC. Protein sequence: CSARGTSGEAKNIQYF.

Concerning this clonotype itself: Since a much larger clone is just one base distant, this may be a read error. The chain couples TRBV4-1 to TRBJ2-4, with TRBD1 as a possible D gene (5 bases). The J call may be incorrect, as the DNA end agrees better with TRBJ2-5. The CDR3 sequence is 16 residues long. Germline values: CDR1 MGHRA, CDR2 YSYEKL. The CDR3 protein is CASSQAPTVSQETQYF. CDR3 bases: TGCGCCAGCAGCCAAGCTCCGACAGTCAGCCAAGAGACCCAGTACTTC.

The rearrangement joins TRBV20-1 to TRBJ2-1, with 8 bases aligning to TRBD2. The V segment lost 6 bases and the J segment 0 bases; nucleotides outside the gene matches: 13. Per the germline V gene, CDR1 is DFQATT and CDR2 is SNEGSKA (reference sequence). The CDR3 length is 17 residues. For the CDR3, the DNA is TGCAGTGCCCCTCGGGGGGGAATAGAATTCTCCTACAATGAGCAGTTCTTC. Residues: CSAPRGGIEFSYNEQFF.

The V call is TRBV6-1, the J call TRBJ1-2; the match to TRBD1 covers 7 bases. V was clipped by 7 bases and J by 4 bases; unmatched bases: 6. The CDR3 is 13 amino acids. Germline CDR1 is MNHNS and CDR2 is SASEGT. The CDR3 here is CASKSGTVYGYTF. CDR3 sequence (DNA): TGTGCCAGCAAATCCGGGACAGTCTATGGCTACACCTTC.

This clonotype was counted a few times. This rearrangement joins TRBV4-3 to TRBJ2-1; 8 positions agree with TRBD2. The CDR3 is 15 residues long. With V trimmed by 1 base and J by 5 bases, 4 bases remained unmatched. The germline V gene encodes CDR1 LGHNA and CDR2 YSLEER. Written as DNA, the CDR3 is TGCGCCAGCAGCCAAGCGGGGGGGTGGAACAATGAGCAGTTCTTC. Translating gives CASSQAGGWNNEQFF.

The J gene is TRBJ1-5, the V gene TRBV4-1; D perhaps matches TRBD1 (5 bases). Germline V lookup: CDR1 MGHRA, CDR2 YSYEKL. Between the trimmed V and J ends, which lost 0 bases and 3 bases, there was a span of 12 bases. The CDR3 contains 16 residues. In nucleotides, the CDR3 is TGCGCCAGCAGCCAAGATTGGGCAGGGAACAATCAGCCCCAGCATTTT. Residues: CASSQDWAGNNQPQHF.

This chain joins TRBV27 and TRBJ2-3; 7 bases are a match to TRBD2. V was pared by 7 bases and J by 0 bases, with 7 bases of the junction left unmatched. CDR3 length equals 15 residues. Per the germline V gene, CDR1 is MNHEY and CDR2 is SMNVEV (reference sequence). The CDR3 loop reads CASMAGGTSTDTQYF. The CDR3 DNA is TGTGCCAGCATGGCCGGGGGGACTAGCACAGATACGCAGTATTTT.

The sample holds one count of this clonotype. It may be a read error: a sequence one base away is much more abundant. The chain couples TRBV11-2 to TRBJ2-3, with D perhaps TRBD2 (5 bases). Germline V gives CDR1 SGHAT, CDR2 FQNNGV. This CDR3 spans 16 amino acids. The CDR3 DNA is TGTGCCAGCAGCTTACTAGTCGCCTCTAGCACAGATACGCGGTATTTT. Protein product: CASSLLVASSTDTRYF.

This clonotype was detected only a few times. The V gene is TRBV7-9, the J gene TRBJ1-4; tentative D call: TRBD1 (5 bases). Germline CDR1 is SEHNR and CDR2 is FQNEAQ (reference sequence). The ends were cut back, 5 bases at V and 3 bases at J, with 16 bases in the middle. The CDR3 is made up of 16 amino acids. CDR3 in DNA: TGTGCCAGCAGCCTGTCCGCTGGGGCCTCTAATGAAAAACTGTTTTTT. It yields the protein CASSLSAGASNEKLFF.

The chain has TRBV6-2 or TRBV6-3 and TRBJ2-5; maybe TRBD2 (5 bases). The CDR3 length is 16 residues. V lost 6 bases to trimming and J lost 2 bases, with 19 bases between them. Germline V gene sequence: CDR1 MNHEY, CDR2 SVGEGT. The CDR3 loop is CASSQLGPLGQETQYF. The CDR3, as DNA: TGTGCCAGCAGCCAACTAGGGCCATTGGGGCAAGAGACCCAGTACTTC.

Remarks on this clonotype: At one end, the junction sequence differs from germline, possibly due to a read error. V usage is TRBV7-3 and J usage is TRBJ2-1; 8 bases fit TRBD1. Per germline, CDR1 SGHTA and CDR2 FQGTGA. The CDR3 is made up of 14 amino acids. As DNA, the CDR3 is TGTGCCGGCAGCCAAGGACAGGGACACAATGAGCAGTTCTTC. This encodes CAGSQGQGHNEQFF.

This clonotype was seen a few times. The rearrangement joins TRBV5-1 to TRBJ2-1; TRBD2 agrees at 12 bases. The CDR3 covers 17 residues. With 1 base clipped from V and 5 bases from J, the junction kept 7 bases outside the gene matches. CDR1 SGHRS and CDR2 YFSETQ come from the germline V gene. CDR3 residues: CASSLTSGGPGNNEQFF. Written as DNA, the CDR3 is TGCGCCAGCAGCTTGACTAGCGGGGGGCCAGGGAACAATGAGCAGTTCTTC.

The chain carries TRBV27 and TRBJ2-7, with D perhaps matching TRBD1 (7 bases). The last part of the DNA fits TRBJ2-5 better; the J call may be wrong. Germline V gives CDR1 MNHEY, CDR2 SMNVEV (reference sequence). There are 13 residues in the CDR3. The CDR3 DNA is TGTGCCAGCAGTTGGGCAGGGGGGGAGACCCAGTACTTC. This sequence encodes CASSWAGGETQYF.

The V gene is TRBV11-3, the J gene TRBJ2-3; D could derive from TRBD1 or TRBD2 (5 bases each). Germline CDR1 reads SGHNT; CDR2 reads YENEEA. V was clipped by 5 bases and J by 9 bases, with 15 bases between them. The CDR3 covers 13 residues. The CDR3 reads CASSPTGTWTQYF. The CDR3 coding sequence is TGTGCCAGCAGCCCAACGGGGACGTGGACGCAGTATTTT.

This clonotype was observed a handful of times. CDR3 residues: CASSLRQAEQYF. The CDR3 DNA is TGTGCCAGCAGCCTCCGACAGGCCGAGCAGTACTTC. J is TRBJ2-7 and V is TRBV7-2; D perhaps matches TRBD1 (6 bases). The CDR3 extends over 12 amino acids. In germline, CDR1 is SGHTA, CDR2 FQGNSA. V lost 5 bases and J 6 bases, leaving 11 bases between the germline ends.

V gene TRBV4-3 combines with J gene TRBJ1-5, with D uncertain. Germline-derived CDR1 and CDR2 are LGHNA and YSLEER. The CDR3 consists of 15 residues. V was cut by 0 bases and J by 0 bases, with 6 bases left in between. CDR3 region: CASSQDSVSNQPQHF. In DNA, the CDR3 is TGCGCCAGCAGCCAAGATTCTGTTAGCAATCAGCCCCAGCATTTT.